The present TCR beta chain was sequenced within a study of blood T cell repertoires in COVID-19. In the original analysis: Reference gene primer amplification in the assay estimated nucleated cell counts. The method was immunoSEQ multiplex PCR; TCRdb's version includes in-frame clones alone and lacks a portion of them. V and J calls plus clone size are reproduced from that table; the DNA served to infer D and trimming. This sample yields 80,000 to 95,000 clones, of which around 76% are seen a single time; about a fifth belongs to the top ten. V shed 1 base and J shed 1 base, with 7 bases lying between them. CDR3 length: 14 residues. Per the germline V gene, CDR1 is SGHAT and CDR2 is FQNNGV.

This TCR was sampled from a woman of 80 years or more with active or convalescent COVID-19. The sequencing sample was made of peripheral blood. The V gene is TRBV11-2, the J gene TRBJ1-1; D is ambiguous. The CDR3 bases are TGTGCCAGCAGCTTAGGGCACAGGAACACTGAAGCTTTCTTT. Amino acids: CASSLGHRNTEAFF.